The 27 T cell receptor beta chains in this list originate from one sample, sequenced in a study of identical twins. Via MiXCR, TCRdb re-called the 5' RACE reads, giving one row per CDR3 protein. The repertoire includes more than 1.5 million distinct CDR3 sequences, about 32% of them detected once, and over 0.25% sits in the top ten. The sample was cord blood. Source of these receptors: a newborn girl in good health.

The chain joins TRBV20-1 to TRBJ2-7; D is ambiguous. The ends were cut back, 0 bases at V and 0 bases at J, with 12 bases in the middle. Germline V gene sequence: CDR1 DFQATT, CDR2 SNEGSKA (reference sequence). This CDR3 is built from 15 residues. DNA for the CDR3: TGCAGTGCTAGAGATGGTTCGGTCTACTCCTACGAGCAGTACTTC. Residues: CSARDGSVYSYEQYF.

This clonotype has a handful of counts. The rearrangement links TRBV28 to TRBJ2-5, with D unclear. The CDR3 covers 14 residues. V was pared by 3 bases and J by 5 bases, with 13 bases between. CDR1 is MDHEN, CDR2 SYDVKM, per germline. This chain's CDR3 is CASSFRPRSETQYF. CDR3 coding DNA: TGTGCCAGCAGTTTCAGACCCCGATCTGAGACCCAGTACTTC.

This clonotype was observed at least ten times. The chain has TRBV29-1 and TRBJ1-2; D is unclear. V was pared by 4 bases and J by 0 bases, with 3 bases between. This CDR3 has 11 amino acids. Germline-derived CDR1 and CDR2 are SQVTM and ANQGSEA. The CDR3 here is CSVVTNYGYTF. The CDR3 DNA follows: TGCAGCGTTGTGACTAACTATGGCTACACCTTC. The full variable domain, completed using reference TRBV29-1 and TRBJ1-2, is SAVISQKPSRDICQRGTSLTIQCQVDSQVTMMFWYRQQPGQSLTLIATANQGSEATYESGFVIDKFPISRPNLTFSTLTVSNMSPEDSSIYLCSVVTNYGYTFGSGTRLTVV.

About this clonotype: Since a much larger clone is just one base distant, this may be a read error. The chain is built from TRBV12-3 or TRBV12-4 and TRBJ2-3; 10 positions match TRBD2. The CDR3 has 17 residues. After removal of 6 bases from V and 0 bases from J, the junction contained 9 bases not matched to a gene. The CDR3 loop is CASSPVIAGGSTDTQYF. The CDR3 nucleotides are TGTGCCAGCAGCCCTGTTATAGCGGGGGGCAGCACAGATACGCAGTATTTT.

The chain recombines TRBV9 with TRBJ2-2, with 7 bases aligning to TRBD1. With V trimmed by 4 bases and J by 4 bases, 7 bases remained unmatched. The CDR3 loop spans 15 amino acids. Germline loops: CDR1 SGDLS, CDR2 YYNGEE. The CDR3 loop reads CASSIRQGATGELFF. The CDR3 DNA is TGTGCCAGCAGCATCCGACAGGGTGCCACCGGGGAGCTGTTTTTT.

This chain links TRBV25-1 with TRBJ2-1; 15 bases are a match to TRBD2. The germline V gene has CDR1 MGHDK and CDR2 SYGVNS. V was pared by 4 bases and J by 2 bases, with 6 bases of the junction left unmatched. The CDR3 covers 18 residues. CDR3: CASSGTSGGAGAYNEQFF. The CDR3 DNA is TGTGCCAGCAGTGGGACTAGCGGGGGGGCTGGTGCCTACAATGAGCAGTTCTTC.

This clonotype was seen many times. The CDR3 loop is CATSLTDTQYF. In nucleotides, the CDR3 is TGTGCCACCAGTCTCACAGATACGCAGTATTTT. J is TRBJ2-3 and V is TRBV24-1; D is unresolved. The V end lost 6 bases, the J end lost 2 bases, and 2 bases lay between the germline ends. The length of the CDR3 is 11 residues. Germline V lookup: CDR1 KGHDR, CDR2 SFDVKD.

This clonotype has a handful of counts. The genes are TRBV5-6 and TRBJ1-4, with 8 bases matching TRBD1. The junction had 6 bases not matched to a gene; V was cut back by 4 bases and J by 4 bases. The length of the CDR3 is 15 residues. CDR1 is SGHDT and CDR2 is YYEEEE in the germline V gene. DNA for the CDR3: TGTGCCAGCAGCCCGCAGGGGGCCGATAATGAAAAACTGTTTTTT. Protein: CASSPQGADNEKLFF.

V gene TRBV7-2 combines with J gene TRBJ2-3; 12 nucleotides align to TRBD2. Germline values: CDR1 SGHTA, CDR2 FQGNSA. CDR3 length equals 16 residues. V lost 0 bases, J lost 7 bases, and 5 bases stayed unmatched. DNA for the CDR3: TGTGCCAGCAGCTTAGCTCCTAGCGGGGGGGCAAATACGCAGTATTTT. As protein: CASSLAPSGGANTQYF.

The chain is built from TRBV28 and TRBJ2-3; TRBD1 agrees at 8 bases. The V segment lost 8 bases and the J segment 3 bases; nucleotides outside the gene matches: 7. The CDR3 runs 14 residues. Germline loops: CDR1 MDHEN, CDR2 SYDVKM. CDR3 bases: TGTGCCAGCCACGGGACAGGACGGACAGATACGCAGTATTTT. This encodes CASHGTGRTDTQYF.

The rearrangement links TRBV27 to TRBJ2-3, with 9 positions matching TRBD2. This CDR3 region has 14 residues. Germline V gene data show CDR1 as MNHEY and CDR2 as SMNVEV (reference sequence). V lost 5 bases to trimming and J lost 10 bases; unmatched junction nucleotides: 10. The CDR3, as DNA: TGTGCCAGCAGTCCAACGAGGCGGGGGGGGGCGCAGTATTTT. Translated: CASSPTRRGGAQYF.

The chain recombines TRBV5-4 with TRBJ1-1; 8 nucleotides agree with TRBD1. CDR3 length: 12 amino acids. V shed 1 base and J 9 bases; nucleotides not matched to a gene: 2. CDR1 SGHNT and CDR2 YYREEE come from the germline V gene (reference sequence). The chain's CDR3 is CASSLPGGKAFF. The CDR3 DNA is TGTGCCAGCAGCTTGCCAGGGGGCAAAGCTTTCTTT.

Points on this clonotype: A read error is possible here, since a much larger clone lies one base away. The chain joins TRBV27 to TRBJ2-1, with 9 bases aligning to TRBD1. There are 16 residues in the CDR3. Germline CDR1 reads MNHEY; CDR2 reads SMNVEV (reference sequence). The CDR3 here is CASSLDGTGKDNAQFF. The CDR3 DNA is TGTGCCAGCAGTTTAGACGGGACAGGGAAAGACAATGCGCAGTTCTTC.

The chain uses TRBV20-1 and TRBJ2-5; 7 positions match TRBD2. Germline CDR1 and CDR2: DFQATT and SNEGSKA (reference sequence). V shed 0 bases and J 11 bases; nucleotides not matched to a gene: 12. The CDR3 is 14 amino acids. The CDR3 loop reads CSARDPSGGLGQYF. CDR3 sequence (DNA): TGCAGTGCTAGAGATCCTAGCGGTGGCCTCGGGCAGTACTTC.

This clonotype occurred a few times. The chain recombines TRBV5-1 with TRBJ2-1, with TRBD2 identical over 9 bases. Germline V gene data show CDR1 as SGHRS and CDR2 as YFSETQ. Trimming cost V 0 bases and J 5 bases; bases outside gene matches: 3. The CDR3 loop spans 15 amino acids. CDR3 amino acids: CASSLEAGGHNEQFF. CDR3 bases: TGCGCCAGCAGCTTGGAGGCGGGAGGGCACAATGAGCAGTTCTTC.

This chain connects TRBV28 to TRBJ2-4; perhaps D is TRBD1 or TRBD2 (7 bases each). V gave up 8 bases and J gave up 3 bases, with 17 bases separating them. The germline CDR1 and CDR2 sequences are MDHEN and SYDVKM. The CDR3 runs 15 residues. The CDR3 protein is CASSGGGGVKNIQYF. The CDR3 region has the DNA TGTGCCAGCTCAGGGGGAGGGGGGGTCAAAAACATTCAGTACTTC.

The rearrangement uses TRBV4-1 and TRBJ2-7, with 7 nucleotides matching TRBD2. V lost 2 bases to trimming and J lost 3 bases; unmatched junction nucleotides: 7. CDR3 length: 15 amino acids. The germline V gene encodes CDR1 MGHRA and CDR2 YSYEKL. Here the CDR3 reads CASSQPASGNYEQYF. The CDR3 bases are TGCGCCAGCAGCCAACCGGCTAGCGGCAACTACGAGCAGTACTTC.

The rearrangement links TRBV9 to TRBJ1-1; tentatively, D is TRBD1 (5 bases). This CDR3 is built from 15 residues. Germline CDR1 and CDR2: SGDLS and YYNGEE. Trimming left V 1 base short and J 1 base short, with 11 bases between. CDR3 sequence reads: CASSVLGRQNTEAFF. The CDR3 nucleotides are TGTGCCAGCAGCGTACTGGGACGGCAGAACACTGAAGCTTTCTTT.

The chain recombines TRBV21-1 with TRBJ2-5; the table assigns TRBD2, which was not confirmed against the DNA. TRBV21-1 is shown as a pseudogene. The CDR3 totals 14 residues. The CDR3 region is CASSKATREETQYF. The CDR3 DNA is TGTGCCAGCAGCAAAGCGACGAGGGAAGAGACCCAGTACTTC.

The chain carries TRBV14 and TRBJ1-1, with D uncertain. V shed 4 bases and J shed 7 bases, with 16 bases lying between them. The CDR3 consists of 14 residues. Per germline, CDR1 SGHDN and CDR2 FVKESK. CDR3 amino acids: CASSLRAGLGEAFF. DNA of the CDR3: TGTGCCAGCAGCCTAAGGGCCGGGTTGGGTGAAGCTTTCTTT.

This clonotype has more than one count but fewer than ten. V and J are TRBV6-6 and TRBJ2-7, with TRBD2 matching over 9 bases. The V segment lost 8 bases and the J segment 4 bases; nucleotides outside the gene matches: 12. CDR3 length equals 15 residues. The germline gives CDR1 MNHNY, CDR2 SVGAGI (reference sequence). The DNA for the CDR3 is TGTGCCAGCGGCCGAGCCCTTAGCGGGGGATACGAGCAGTACTTC. This sequence encodes CASGRALSGGYEQYF.

This clonotype was recorded a few times. The V call is TRBV2, the J call TRBJ1-1, with D possibly matching TRBD1 (6 bases). Germline lookup yields CDR1 SNHLY and CDR2 FYNNEI. The CDR3 consists of 14 residues. The V gene lost 5 bases and the J gene lost 3 bases, with 13 bases spanning the gap. CDR3: CASSLERGDTEAFF. CDR3 coding DNA: TGTGCCAGCAGTCTAGAGAGGGGGGACACTGAAGCTTTCTTT. Variable domain in full (rest from reference TRBV2 and TRBJ1-1): EPEVTQTPSHQVTQMGQEVILRCVPISNHLYFYWYRQILGQKVEFLVSFYNNEISEKSEIFDDQFSVERPDGSNFTLKIRSTKLEDSAMYFCASSLERGDTEAFFGQGTRLTVV.

This clonotype was counted once. Germline is not matched at one junction end, which may reflect a read error. The chain couples TRBV30 to TRBJ2-7; 9 bases line up with TRBD1. In germline, CDR1 is GTSNPN, CDR2 SVGIG (reference sequence). This CDR3 region has 14 residues. CDR3 region: CARRPRTGDYEQYF. The CDR3 DNA follows: TGTGCCCGGAGACCCCGGACAGGGGACTACGAGCAGTACTTC. Combining the CDR3 with reference TRBV30 and TRBJ2-7 gives the whole variable domain SQTIHQWPATLVQPVGSPLSLECTVEGTSNPNLYWYRQAAGRGLQLLFYSVGIGQISSEVPQNLSASRPQDRQFILSSKKLLLSDSGFYLCARRPRTGDYEQYFGPGTRLTVT.

This clonotype was counted at least ten times. A junction boundary mismatches the germline segment, possibly from a read error. The chain carries TRBV5-1 and TRBJ2-7, with 14 bases identical to TRBD2. The CDR3 extends over 13 amino acids. Germline V gene data show CDR1 as SGHRS and CDR2 as YFSETQ. The CDR3 reads CASRLAGGYEQYF. For the CDR3, the DNA is TGTGCCAGCAGACTAGCGGGAGGGTACGAGCAGTACTTC.

The rearrangement joins TRBV25-1 to TRBJ1-2; D is unresolved. CDR1 is MGHDK, CDR2 SYGVNS, per germline. V was clipped by 6 bases and J by 2 bases, with 10 bases between them. The length of the CDR3 is 13 residues. CDR3 in amino acids: CASRLFPNYGYTF. The DNA of the CDR3 is TGTGCCAGCAGGTTGTTCCCCAACTATGGCTACACCTTC.

The sample holds a few counts of this clonotype. This rearrangement joins TRBV29-1 to TRBJ1-2; D is unresolved. The CDR3 has 17 amino acids. Germline CDR1 is SQVTM and CDR2 is ANQGSEA. Trimming pared 3 bases from V and 1 base from J, leaving 21 bases between. The CDR3 loop is CSVDTLGRNYRNYGYTF. For the CDR3, the DNA is TGCAGCGTTGATACTCTCGGGAGAAACTACCGTAACTATGGCTACACCTTC.

This rearrangement joins TRBV5-1 to TRBJ2-4; D uncertain. From germline, CDR1 is SGHRS and CDR2 YFSETQ. V lost 0 bases, J lost 4 bases, and 8 bases lay in between. The length of the CDR3 is 14 residues. CDR3 region: CASSLDFSKNIQYF. DNA for the CDR3: TGCGCCAGCAGCTTGGACTTCTCGAAAAACATTCAGTACTTC.